Following are 6 T cell receptor beta chains from one sample sequenced in a study of CD8+ T cells in alopecia areata. As the sequencing template, cDNA was produced by extracting RNA and reverse transcribing it. The protocol was immunoSEQ multiplex PCR, while the TCRdb copy is restricted to in-frame clones and leaves out a portion. The profile shows more than 110,000 clones, about 60% of them singletons. Sample: CD4+ T cells sorted from blood, taken at week 0. All receptors come from a human donor with alopecia areata.

V is TRBV15 and J is TRBJ1-2; 7 bases agree with TRBD1. The germline V gene encodes CDR1 LNHNV and CDR2 YYDKDF (reference sequence). The CDR3 sequence is 15 residues long. V shed 3 bases, J shed 2 bases, and the junction held 6 bases outside the gene matches. CDR3 in amino acids: CATSSPGTVNYGYTF. CDR3 bases: TGTGCCACCAGCAGCCCTGGGACAGTAAACTATGGCTACACCTTC.

This clone was counted a few times. V usage is TRBV7-2 and J usage is TRBJ2-1, with no clear D. Looked up from germline, CDR1 is SGHTA and CDR2 is FQGNSA. Trimming shortened V by 2 bases and J by 6 bases, and 8 bases separated the two germline ends. The CDR3 consists of 13 residues. The CDR3 reads CASSLNYINEQFF. As DNA, the CDR3 is TGTGCCAGCAGCTTAAACTACATCAATGAGCAGTTCTTC. Based on the CDR3 plus reference TRBV7-2 and TRBJ2-1, the full variable domain is GAGVSQSPSNKVTEKGKDVELRCDPISGHTALYWYRQSLGQGLEFLIYFQGNSAPDKSGLPSDRFSAERTGGSVSTLTIQRTQQEDSAVYLCASSLNYINEQFFGPGTRLTVL.

The rearrangement joins TRBV11-2 to TRBJ2-5; tentatively, D is TRBD2 (5 bases). The germline V gene encodes CDR1 SGHAT and CDR2 FQNNGV. V lost 0 bases and J 3 bases, leaving 14 bases between the germline ends. This CDR3 is built from 16 residues. The CDR3, as DNA: TGTGCCAGCAGCTTAGATCGTCCGAGGGAAAAAGAGACCCAGTACTTC. Its translation is CASSLDRPREKETQYF.

This clone showed up just once. This chain uses TRBV25-1 with TRBJ1-2; D is unresolved. V was shortened by 4 bases and J by 4 bases, with 10 bases between the two germline ends. There are 13 residues in the CDR3. CDR1 is MGHDK, CDR2 SYGVNS, per germline. CDR3 protein: CASSGSGPYGYTF. In DNA, the CDR3 is TGTGCCAGCAGTGGATCGGGCCCCTATGGCTACACCTTC.

The chain joins TRBV7-9 to TRBJ2-1; either TRBD1 or TRBD2 may supply D (5 bases each). The CDR3 runs 16 residues. The V gene lost 2 bases and the J gene lost 5 bases, with 16 bases spanning the gap. Germline V gene sequence: CDR1 SEHNR, CDR2 FQNEAQ (reference sequence). The CDR3 region has the DNA TGTGCCAGCAGCTTAATCTACTCCGGGGCGAACAATGAGCAGTTCTTC. Amino acids: CASSLIYSGANNEQFF.

J is TRBJ2-7 and V is TRBV29-1; tentative D call: TRBD2 (5 bases). CDR1 and CDR2 from the germline V gene are SQVTM and ANQGSEA. This CDR3 contains 11 residues. V dropped 2 bases and J dropped 6 bases, with 8 bases sitting between them. CDR3 protein: CSVERGGEQYF. DNA for the CDR3: TGCAGCGTTGAACGGGGTGGCGAGCAGTACTTC.